This T cell receptor beta chain is from a study of CD8+CD57+ T cells in acquired aplastic anemia. The CDR3 contains 15 residues. Germline V CDR1 and CDR2: SGHRS, YFSETQ. V lost 1 base and J lost 2, with 10 bases in between. This clonotype has just a few counts. The antigen is undetermined. Profiling that covered TCR beta VDJ and CDR3 relied on genomic DNA as its template. MiXCR, applied by TCRdb to the reads, yields one record per CDR3 protein. Altogether 200,000 to 250,000 distinct CDR3 sequences are present, approximately 35% being singletons, with the ten largest covering 1.1%. Study-level results: Patients and controls had in common 25 to 30 CD8+ CDR3 sequences.

The TCR was taken from a human donor in good health, serving as a control. Material: sorted CD4+, CD8+, or CD8+CD57+ T cells (not recorded which) from PBMCs. The chain employs TRBV5-1 and TRBJ1-3; D not certain. CDR3 in DNA: TGCGCCAGCAGCTTGACGGATTTCACTGGAAACACCATATATTTT. Its protein product is CASSLTDFTGNTIYF.